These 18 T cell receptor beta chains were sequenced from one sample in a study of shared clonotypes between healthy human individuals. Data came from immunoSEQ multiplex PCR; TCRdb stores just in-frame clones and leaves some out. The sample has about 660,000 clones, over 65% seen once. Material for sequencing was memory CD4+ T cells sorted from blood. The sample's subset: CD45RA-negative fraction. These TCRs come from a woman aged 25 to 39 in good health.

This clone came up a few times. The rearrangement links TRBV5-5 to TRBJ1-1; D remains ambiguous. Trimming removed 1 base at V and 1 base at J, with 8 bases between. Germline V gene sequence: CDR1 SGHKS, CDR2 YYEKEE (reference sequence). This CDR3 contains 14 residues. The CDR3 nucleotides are TGTGCCAGCAGCTTGATTGAGAAGAACACTGAAGCTTTCTTT. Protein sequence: CASSLIEKNTEAFF. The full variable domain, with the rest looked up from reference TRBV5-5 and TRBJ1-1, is DAGVTQSPTHLIKTRGQQVTLRCSPISGHKSVSWYQQVLGQGPQFIFQYYEKEERGRGNFPDRFSARQFPNYSSELNVNALLLGDSALYLCASSLIEKNTEAFFGQGTRLTVV.

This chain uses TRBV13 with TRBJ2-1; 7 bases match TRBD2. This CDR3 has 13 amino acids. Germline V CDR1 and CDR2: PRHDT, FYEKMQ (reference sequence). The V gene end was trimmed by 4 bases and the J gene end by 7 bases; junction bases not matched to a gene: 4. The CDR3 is CASSSTSMNEQFF. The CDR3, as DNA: TGTGCCAGCAGCTCGACTAGCATGAATGAGCAGTTCTTC.

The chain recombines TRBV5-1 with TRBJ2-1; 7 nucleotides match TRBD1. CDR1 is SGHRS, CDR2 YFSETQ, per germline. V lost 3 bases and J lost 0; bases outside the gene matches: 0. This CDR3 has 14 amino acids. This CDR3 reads CASSWDSSYNEQFF. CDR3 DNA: TGCGCCAGCAGCTGGGACAGCTCCTACAATGAGCAGTTCTTC.

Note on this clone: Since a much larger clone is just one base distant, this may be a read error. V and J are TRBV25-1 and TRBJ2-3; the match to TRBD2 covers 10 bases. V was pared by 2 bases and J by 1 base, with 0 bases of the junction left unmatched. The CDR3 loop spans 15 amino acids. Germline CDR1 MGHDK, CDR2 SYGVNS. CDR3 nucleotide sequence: TGTGCCAGCAGTGAACTAGCGGGAGGCACAGATACGCAGTATTTT. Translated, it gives CASSELAGGTDTQYF.

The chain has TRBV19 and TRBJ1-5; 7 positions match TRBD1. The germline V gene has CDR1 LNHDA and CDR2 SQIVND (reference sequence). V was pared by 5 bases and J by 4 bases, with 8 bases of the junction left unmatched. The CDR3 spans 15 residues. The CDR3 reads CASSPNDRDNQPQHF. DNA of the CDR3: TGTGCCAGTAGTCCCAATGACAGGGATAATCAGCCCCAGCATTTT.

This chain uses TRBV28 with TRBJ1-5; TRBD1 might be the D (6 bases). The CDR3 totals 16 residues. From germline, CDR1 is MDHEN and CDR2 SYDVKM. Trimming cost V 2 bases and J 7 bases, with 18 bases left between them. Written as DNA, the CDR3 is TGTGCCAGCAGTTTAAGGGGGGCCCTCAAGGGACAGCCCCAGCATTTT. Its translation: CASSLRGALKGQPQHF.

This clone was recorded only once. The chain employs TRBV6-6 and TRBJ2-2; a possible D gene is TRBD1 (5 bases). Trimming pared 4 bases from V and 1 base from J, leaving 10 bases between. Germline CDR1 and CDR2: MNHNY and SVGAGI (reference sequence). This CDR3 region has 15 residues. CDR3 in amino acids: CASSFSGQNTGELFF. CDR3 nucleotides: TGTGCCAGCAGTTTCTCAGGACAGAACACCGGGGAGCTGTTTTTT.

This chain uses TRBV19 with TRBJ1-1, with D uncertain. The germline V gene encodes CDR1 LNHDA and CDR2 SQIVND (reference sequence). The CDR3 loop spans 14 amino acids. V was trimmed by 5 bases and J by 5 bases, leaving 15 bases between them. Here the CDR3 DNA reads TGTGCCAGTAGTCCGCGCCTATCGGGGACTGAAGCTTTCTTT. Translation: CASSPRLSGTEAFF.

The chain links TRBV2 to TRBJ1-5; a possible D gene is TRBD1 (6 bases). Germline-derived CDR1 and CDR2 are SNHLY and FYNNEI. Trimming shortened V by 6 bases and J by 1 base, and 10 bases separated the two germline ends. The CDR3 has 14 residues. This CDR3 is CASRVDSSNQPQHF. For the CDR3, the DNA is TGTGCCAGCAGGGTGGACAGCAGCAATCAGCCCCAGCATTTT.

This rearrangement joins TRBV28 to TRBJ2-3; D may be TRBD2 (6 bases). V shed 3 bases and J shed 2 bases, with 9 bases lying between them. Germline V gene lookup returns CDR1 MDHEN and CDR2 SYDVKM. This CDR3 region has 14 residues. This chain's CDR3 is CASSLGGVTDTQYF. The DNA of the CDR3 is TGTGCCAGCAGTTTGGGCGGGGTCACAGATACGCAGTATTTT.

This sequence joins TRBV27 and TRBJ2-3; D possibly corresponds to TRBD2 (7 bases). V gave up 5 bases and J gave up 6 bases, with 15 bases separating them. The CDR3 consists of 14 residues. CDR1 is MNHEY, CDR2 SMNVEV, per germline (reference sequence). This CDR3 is CASSPRGRGDTQYF. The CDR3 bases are TGTGCCAGCAGTCCGCGAGGGAGGGGGGATACGCAGTATTTT.

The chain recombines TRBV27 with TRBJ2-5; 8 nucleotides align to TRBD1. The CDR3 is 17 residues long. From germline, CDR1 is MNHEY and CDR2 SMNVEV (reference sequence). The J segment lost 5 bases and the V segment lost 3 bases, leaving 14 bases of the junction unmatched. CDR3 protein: CASSLRQGAQVKETQYF. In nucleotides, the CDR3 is TGTGCCAGCAGTTTGCGTCAGGGGGCGCAAGTGAAGGAGACCCAGTACTTC.

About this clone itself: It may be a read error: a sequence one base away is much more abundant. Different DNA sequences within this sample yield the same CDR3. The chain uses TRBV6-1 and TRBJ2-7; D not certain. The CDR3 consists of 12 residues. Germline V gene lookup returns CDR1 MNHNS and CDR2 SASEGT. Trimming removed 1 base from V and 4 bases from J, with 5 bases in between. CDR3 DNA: TGTGCCAGCAGTGAAGTGGGTTACGAGCAGTACTTC. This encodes CASSEVGYEQYF.

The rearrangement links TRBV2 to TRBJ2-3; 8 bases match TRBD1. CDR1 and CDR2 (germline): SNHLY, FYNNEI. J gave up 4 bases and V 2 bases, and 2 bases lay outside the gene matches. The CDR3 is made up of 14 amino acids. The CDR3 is CASSEIQGADTQYF. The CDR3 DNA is TGTGCCAGCAGTGAAATACAGGGGGCAGATACGCAGTATTTT.

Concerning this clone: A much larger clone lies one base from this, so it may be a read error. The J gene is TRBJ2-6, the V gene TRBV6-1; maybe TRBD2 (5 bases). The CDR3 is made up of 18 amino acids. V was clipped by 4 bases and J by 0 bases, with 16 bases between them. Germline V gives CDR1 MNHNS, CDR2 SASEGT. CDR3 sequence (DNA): TGTGCCAGCAGTGCCAAGGAGGCTTCAGTCTCTGGGGCCAACGTCCTGACTTTC. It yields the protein CASSAKEASVSGANVLTF.

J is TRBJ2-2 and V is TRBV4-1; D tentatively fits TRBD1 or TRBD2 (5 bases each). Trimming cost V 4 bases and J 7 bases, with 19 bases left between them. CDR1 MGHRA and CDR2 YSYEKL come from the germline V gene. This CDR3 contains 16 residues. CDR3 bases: TGCGCCAGCAGCCCTGGGGGAGCGAGGGCTTTCGGGGAGCTGTTTTTT. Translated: CASSPGGARAFGELFF.

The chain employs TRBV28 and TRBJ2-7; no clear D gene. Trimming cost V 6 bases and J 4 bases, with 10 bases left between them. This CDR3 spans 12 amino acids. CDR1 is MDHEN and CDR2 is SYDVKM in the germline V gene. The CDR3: CASSKTYYEQYF. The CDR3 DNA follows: TGTGCCAGCAGCAAGACGTATTACGAGCAGTACTTC.

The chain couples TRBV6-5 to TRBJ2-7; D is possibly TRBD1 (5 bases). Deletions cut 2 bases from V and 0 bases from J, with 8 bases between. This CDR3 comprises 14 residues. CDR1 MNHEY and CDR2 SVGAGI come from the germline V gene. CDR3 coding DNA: TGTGCCAGCAGTTACGACAGAGCCTCCTACGAGCAGTACTTC. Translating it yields CASSYDRASYEQYF.